This TCR beta chain appears in the sequencing data of a study of memory CD4+ T cells and cytomegalovirus serostatus. Background on the study: Donors were healthy Belgian adults, fewer than ten CMV seropositive and roughly 25 seronegative.

Study outcomes and limitations: 67 of 164 known CMV-associated TCRbeta sequences appeared in CD4+ memory. Suggested: most of the CMV-linked TCR signature lies in CD4+ memory cells.

Details on this clone: The antigen is not known.

The assay was immunoSEQ multiplex PCR, and TCRdb's table has in-frame clones only and misses some. The top ten clones hold around 1% of a sample with approximately 60,000 clones, around 80% of them seen once. Deletions cut 6 bases from V and 4 bases from J, with 6 bases between. The CDR3 has 11 amino acids. Germline values: CDR1 MGHDK, CDR2 SYGVNS. The sort gate was single viable CD3+CD4+CD8-CD45RO+ cells for memory CD4+ T cells. Specimen: memory CD4+ T cells from blood. The clonotype comes from an adult in good health and CMV-seronegative. The chain links TRBV25-1 to TRBJ1-2; D is possibly TRBD1 (6 bases). The CDR3 region has the DNA TGTGCCAGCAGGGACAGCTATGGCTACACCTTC. This translates into CASRDSYGYTF.